What follows describes a single T cell receptor (beta chain). Per germline, CDR1 SGHVS and CDR2 FQNEAQ. The CDR3 consists of 15 residues. Between the trimmed V and J ends, which lost 5 bases and 2 bases, there was a span of 14 bases. These data originate in a study of blood T cell repertoires in COVID-19. About the study: The study drew acute and convalescent COVID-19 samples from the United States, Italy and Spain.

Source study methods: Scientists estimated how many nucleated cells there were by amplifying reference gene primers. The assay was immunoSEQ multiplex PCR, and TCRdb's table has in-frame clones only and misses some. The V and J calls and clone size are taken from that table; D and trimming were inferred from the DNA. This table has about 120,000 clones, 80% to 90% appearing once. The J gene is TRBJ2-3, the V gene TRBV7-8; perhaps TRBD2 as D (5 bases). This sequence originates from a man between 70 and 80 years old with active or convalescent COVID-19. Sequencing input: peripheral blood. In DNA form, the CDR3 reads TGTGCCAGCAGCCCTAGGAGGCGAAACACAGATACGCAGTATTTT. Its translation: CASSPRRRNTDTQYF.